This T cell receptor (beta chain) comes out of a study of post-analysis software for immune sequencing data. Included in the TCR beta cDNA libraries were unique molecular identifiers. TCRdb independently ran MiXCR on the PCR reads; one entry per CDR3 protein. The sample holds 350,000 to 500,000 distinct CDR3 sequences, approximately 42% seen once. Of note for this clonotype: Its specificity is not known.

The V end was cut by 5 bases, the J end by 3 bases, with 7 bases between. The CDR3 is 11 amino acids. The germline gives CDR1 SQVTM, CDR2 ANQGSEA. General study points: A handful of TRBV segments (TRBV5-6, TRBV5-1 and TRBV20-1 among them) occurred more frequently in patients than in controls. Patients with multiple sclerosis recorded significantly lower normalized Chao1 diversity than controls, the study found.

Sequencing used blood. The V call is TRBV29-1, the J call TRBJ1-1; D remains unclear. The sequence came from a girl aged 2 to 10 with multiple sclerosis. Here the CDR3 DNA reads TGCAGCGTTTCCCGGGACACTGAAGCTTTCTTT. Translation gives CSVSRDTEAFF.